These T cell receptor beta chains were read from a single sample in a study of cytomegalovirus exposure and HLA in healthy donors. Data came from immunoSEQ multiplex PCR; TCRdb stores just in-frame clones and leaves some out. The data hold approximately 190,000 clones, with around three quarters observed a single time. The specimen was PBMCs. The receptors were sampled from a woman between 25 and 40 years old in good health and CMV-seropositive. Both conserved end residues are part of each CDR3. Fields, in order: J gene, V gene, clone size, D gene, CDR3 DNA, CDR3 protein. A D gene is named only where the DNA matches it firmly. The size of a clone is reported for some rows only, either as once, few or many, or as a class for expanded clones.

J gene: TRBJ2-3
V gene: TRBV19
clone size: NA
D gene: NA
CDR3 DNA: TGTGCCAGTGGCTCACAGCGGCGCACAGATACGCAGTATTTT
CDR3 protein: CASGSQRRTDTQYF

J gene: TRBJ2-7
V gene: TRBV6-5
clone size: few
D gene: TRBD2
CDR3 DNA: TGTGCCAGCAGTCGGCGGGAGTACAGCCACGAGCAGTACTTC
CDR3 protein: CASSRREYSHEQYF

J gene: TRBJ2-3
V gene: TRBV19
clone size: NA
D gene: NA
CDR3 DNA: TGTGCCAGTAGTATGAGGCAGGGTTCGACAGATACGCAGTATTTT
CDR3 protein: CASSMRQGSTDTQYF

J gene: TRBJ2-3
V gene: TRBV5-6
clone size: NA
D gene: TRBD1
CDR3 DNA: TGTGCCAGCAGCTCCTCAGGGGGCCCAGATACGCAGTATTTT
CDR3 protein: CASSSSGGPDTQYF

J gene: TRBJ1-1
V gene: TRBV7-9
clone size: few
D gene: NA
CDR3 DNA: TGTGCCAGCAGCTTCGGGGGGAACACTGAAGCTTTCTTT
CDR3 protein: CASSFGGNTEAFF

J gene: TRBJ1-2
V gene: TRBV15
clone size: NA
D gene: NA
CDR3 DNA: TGTGCCACCAGCACAAATACTGGCTATGGCTACACCTTC
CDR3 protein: CATSTNTGYGYTF

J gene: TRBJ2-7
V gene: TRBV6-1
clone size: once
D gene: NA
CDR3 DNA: TGTGCCAGCAGTGCTCTGACAGCCTTCTCCTACGAGCAGTACTTC
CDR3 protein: CASSALTAFSYEQYF

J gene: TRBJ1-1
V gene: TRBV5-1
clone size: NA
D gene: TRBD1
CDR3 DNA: TGCGCCAGCAGCTCCACCGTTAGGGGGCTGGGGACTGAAGCTTTCTTT
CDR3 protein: CASSSTVRGLGTEAFF

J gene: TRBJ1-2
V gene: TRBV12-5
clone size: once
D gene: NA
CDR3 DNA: TGTGCTAGTGGTTTGCCCCACACCCCGAACTATGGCTACACCTTC
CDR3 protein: CASGLPHTPNYGYTF

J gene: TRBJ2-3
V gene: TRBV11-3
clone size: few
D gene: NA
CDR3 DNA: TGTGCCAGCAGCTTAGATGGGGACTCCCCAGTCACAGATACGCAGTATTTT
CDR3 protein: CASSLDGDSPVTDTQYF

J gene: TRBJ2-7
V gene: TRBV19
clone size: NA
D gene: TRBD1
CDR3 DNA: TGTGCCAGTACATCTGGACAGGGGGCTGACGAGCAGTACTTC
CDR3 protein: CASTSGQGADEQYF

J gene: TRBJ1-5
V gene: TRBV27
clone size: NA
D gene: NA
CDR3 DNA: TGTGCCAGCTCTTCGGAGGGGCTCGGCAATCAGCCCCAGCATTTT
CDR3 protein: CASSSEGLGNQPQHF

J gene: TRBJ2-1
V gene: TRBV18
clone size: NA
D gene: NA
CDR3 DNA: TGTGCCAGCTCACTCGACAGCGACAATGAGCAGTTCTTC
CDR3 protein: CASSLDSDNEQFF

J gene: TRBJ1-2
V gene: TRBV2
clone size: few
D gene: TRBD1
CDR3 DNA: TGTGCCAGTGACAGGGGTAGGGGCTATGGCTACACCTTC
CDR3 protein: CASDRGRGYGYTF

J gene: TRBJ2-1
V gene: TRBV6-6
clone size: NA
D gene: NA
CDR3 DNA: TGTGCCAGCAGTTACCCGGGTGAGCAGTTCTTC
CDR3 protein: CASSYPGEQFF

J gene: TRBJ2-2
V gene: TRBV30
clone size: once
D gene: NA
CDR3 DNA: TGTGCCTGGAATGGGGGGATGAACACCGGGGAGCTGTTTTTT
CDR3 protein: CAWNGGMNTGELFF

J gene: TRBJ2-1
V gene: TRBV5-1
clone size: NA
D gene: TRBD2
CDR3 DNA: TGCGCCAACCGTCCTTGGAGCGGGGGGGAATCCTACAATGAGCAGTTCTTC
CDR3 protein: CANRPWSGGESYNEQFF

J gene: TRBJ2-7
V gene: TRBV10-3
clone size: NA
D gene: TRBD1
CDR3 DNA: TGTGCCACTTCGGACAGGCTCGTCGGATACGAGCAGTACTTC
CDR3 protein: CATSDRLVGYEQYF

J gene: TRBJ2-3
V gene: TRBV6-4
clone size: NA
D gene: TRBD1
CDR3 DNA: TGTGCCATTGACCCCCCCGGGACAGTACACACAGATACGCAGTATTTT
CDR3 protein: CAIDPPGTVHTDTQYF

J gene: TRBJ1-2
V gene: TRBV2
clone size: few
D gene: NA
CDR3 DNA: TGTGCCACTACGGGGGTAGAGGACTATGGCTACACCTTC
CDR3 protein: CATTGVEDYGYTF

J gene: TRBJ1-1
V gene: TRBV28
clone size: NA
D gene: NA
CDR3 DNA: TGTGCCAGCAGTTTGTCCGGGGTGGACACTGAAGCTTTCTTT
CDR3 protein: CASSLSGVDTEAFF

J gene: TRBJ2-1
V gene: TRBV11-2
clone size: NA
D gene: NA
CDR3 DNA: TGTGCCAGCAGCGGGAGGACATACAATGAGCAGTTCTTC
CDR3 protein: CASSGRTYNEQFF

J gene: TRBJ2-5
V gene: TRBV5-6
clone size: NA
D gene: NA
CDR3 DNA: TGTGCCAGCAGCTTGAGTACTCGAGCGGAGACCCAGTACTTC
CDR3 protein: CASSLSTRAETQYF

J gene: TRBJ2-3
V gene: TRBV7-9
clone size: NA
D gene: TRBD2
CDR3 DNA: TGTGCCAGCAGCTTCGGTCCGACTAGCGGGAGGTATTTT
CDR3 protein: CASSFGPTSGRYF

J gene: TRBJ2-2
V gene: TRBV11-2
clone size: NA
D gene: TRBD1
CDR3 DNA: TGTGCCAGCAGCTTAGGGACAGGGATTACCGGGGAGCTGTTTTTT
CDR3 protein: CASSLGTGITGELFF

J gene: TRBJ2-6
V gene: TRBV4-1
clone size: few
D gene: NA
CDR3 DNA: TGCGCCAGCAGCCAGGAGGGCTCTGGGGCCAACGTCCTGACTTTC
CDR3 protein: CASSQEGSGANVLTF

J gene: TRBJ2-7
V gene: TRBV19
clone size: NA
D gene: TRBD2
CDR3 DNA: TGTGCCAGTAGTATAGAGGCGGGGGGCTACGAGCAGTACTTC
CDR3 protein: CASSIEAGGYEQYF

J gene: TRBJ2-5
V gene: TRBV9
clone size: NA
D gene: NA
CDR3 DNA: TGTGCCAGCAGCCCCCGAGGGTGGGCACTCCTAGCCGGGGGAGAGACCCAGTACTTC
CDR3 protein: CASSPRGWALLAGGETQYF

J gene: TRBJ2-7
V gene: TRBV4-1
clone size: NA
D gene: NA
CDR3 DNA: TGCGCCAGCAGCCAAGCAGGGGGGCGGGCCTACGAGCAGTACTTC
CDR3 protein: CASSQAGGRAYEQYF

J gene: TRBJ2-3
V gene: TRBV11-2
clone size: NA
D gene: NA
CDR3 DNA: TGTGCCAGCAGCTTACCCCACAGCCCAGATACGCAGTATTTT
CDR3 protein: CASSLPHSPDTQYF

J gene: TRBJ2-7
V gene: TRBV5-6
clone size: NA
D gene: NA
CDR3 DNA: TGTGCCAGCAGCTTGGAGAGTAGCTTCGACGAGCAGTACTTC
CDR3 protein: CASSLESSFDEQYF

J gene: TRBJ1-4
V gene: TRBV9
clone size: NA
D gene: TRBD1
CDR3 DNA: TGTGCCAGCAGCGTAGATTCAGGGACAGCTAATGAAAAACTGTTTTTT
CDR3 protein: CASSVDSGTANEKLFF

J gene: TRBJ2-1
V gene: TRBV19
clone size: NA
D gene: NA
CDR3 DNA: TGTGCCAGTAGTCAGGCATACGCCTACAATGAGCAGTTCTTC
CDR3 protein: CASSQAYAYNEQFF

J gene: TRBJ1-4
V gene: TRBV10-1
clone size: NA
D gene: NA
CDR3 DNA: TGCGCCAGCAGTGAGTCGGGCAGAGGGCAAAAACTGTTTTTT
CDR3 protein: CASSESGRGQKLFF

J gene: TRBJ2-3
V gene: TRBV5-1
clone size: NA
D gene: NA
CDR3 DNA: TGCGCCAGCAGCTTGCACGGCGCGGGTAGCACAGATACGCAGTATTTT
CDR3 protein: CASSLHGAGSTDTQYF

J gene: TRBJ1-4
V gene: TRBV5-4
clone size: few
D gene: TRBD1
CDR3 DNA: TGTGCCAGCAGCTCGGGACAGACCTTTGAAAAACTGTTTTTT
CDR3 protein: CASSSGQTFEKLFF

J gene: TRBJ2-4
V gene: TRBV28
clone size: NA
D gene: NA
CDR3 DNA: TGTGCCAGTTCAATAGCCAAAAACATTCAGTACTTC
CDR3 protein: CASSIAKNIQYF

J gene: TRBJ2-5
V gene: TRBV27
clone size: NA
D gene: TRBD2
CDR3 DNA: TGTGCCAGCAGTTTTCAGCGGGGGGGCGGAGAGACCCAGTACTTC
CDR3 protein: CASSFQRGGGETQYF

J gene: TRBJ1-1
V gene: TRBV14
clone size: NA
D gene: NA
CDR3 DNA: TGTGCCAGCAGCCCCCAGATAATGAACACTGAAGCTTTCTTT
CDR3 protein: CASSPQIMNTEAFF

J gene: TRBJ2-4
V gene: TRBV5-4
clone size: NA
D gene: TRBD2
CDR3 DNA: TGTGCCAGCAGCTTGGTTCTCGCAGGGGGACTAGCGGGAGCCAAAAACATTCAGTACTTC
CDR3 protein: CASSLVLAGGLAGAKNIQYF

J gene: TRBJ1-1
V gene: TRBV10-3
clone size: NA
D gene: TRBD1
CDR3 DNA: TGTGCCATCAGTGATCTCCTCGACAGGGGGCGCACTGAAGCTTTCTTT
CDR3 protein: CAISDLLDRGRTEAFF

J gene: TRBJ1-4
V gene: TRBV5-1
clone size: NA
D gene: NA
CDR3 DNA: TGCGCCAGCAGCTTGGGCATAGGGGACTTTGAAAAACTGTTTTTT
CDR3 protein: CASSLGIGDFEKLFF

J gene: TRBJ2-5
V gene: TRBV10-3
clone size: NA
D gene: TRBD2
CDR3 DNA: TGTGCCATCAGTGAGGGGACCGGGACTAGCGGGAATTCGGAGACCCAGTACTTC
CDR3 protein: CAISEGTGTSGNSETQYF

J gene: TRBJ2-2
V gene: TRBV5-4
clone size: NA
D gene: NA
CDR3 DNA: TGTGCCAGCAGCCTTCGGTCCGGGGAGCTGTTTTTT
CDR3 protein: CASSLRSGELFF

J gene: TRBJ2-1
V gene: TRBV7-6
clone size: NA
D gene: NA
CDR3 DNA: TGTGCCAGCAGCTTAGAACCGAGTGAGGGTGGTAATGAGCAGTTCTTC
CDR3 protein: CASSLEPSEGGNEQFF

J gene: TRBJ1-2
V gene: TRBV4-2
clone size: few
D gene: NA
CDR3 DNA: TGTGCCAGCAGCCAAGTATCTCGGGAGGGGTACACCTTC
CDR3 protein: CASSQVSREGYTF

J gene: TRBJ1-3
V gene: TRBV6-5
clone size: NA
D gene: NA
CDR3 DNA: TGTGCCAGCAGTTACTATTCAGGGGCTGGAAACACCATATATTTT
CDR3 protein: CASSYYSGAGNTIYF

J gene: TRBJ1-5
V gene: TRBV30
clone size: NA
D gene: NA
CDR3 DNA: TGTGCCTGGGCGGGAGGTAGCAATCAGCCCCAGCATTTT
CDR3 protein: CAWAGGSNQPQHF

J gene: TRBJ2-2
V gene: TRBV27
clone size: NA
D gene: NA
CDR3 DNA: TGTGCCAGCAGTTGGCAGGGGTACGGGGAGCTGTTTTTT
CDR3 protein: CASSWQGYGELFF

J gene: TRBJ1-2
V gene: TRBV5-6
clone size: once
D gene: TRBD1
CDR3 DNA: TGTGCCAGCAGCTTACACAGGGGGCTCTATGGCTACACCTTC
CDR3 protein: CASSLHRGLYGYTF

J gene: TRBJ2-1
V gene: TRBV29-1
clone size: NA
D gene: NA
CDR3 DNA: TGCAGCGTTGGCCGGAATGAGCAGTTCTTC
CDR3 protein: CSVGRNEQFF

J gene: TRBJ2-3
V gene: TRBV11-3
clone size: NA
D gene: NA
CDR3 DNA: TGTGCCAGCAGCTTAGTACAGGGAAACACAGATACGCAGTATTTT
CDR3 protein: CASSLVQGNTDTQYF

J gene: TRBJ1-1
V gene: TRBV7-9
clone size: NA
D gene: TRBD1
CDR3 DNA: TGTGCCAGCAGCCCACAGGGGGCGGACACTGAAGCTTTCTTT
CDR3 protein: CASSPQGADTEAFF